This T cell receptor (beta chain) is from a study of blood T cell repertoires in COVID-19 (dated by TCRdb to the early 2020s). For the study in its entirety: Samples from collaborators originated in the United States, Italy and Spain and spanned both the acute and convalescent phases of COVID-19. The material from the prospective study consisted of cDNA or gDNA derived from T cells, B-cell-depleted T cells, or PBMCs. Deeply sampled blood TCRbeta repertoires from subjects exposed to, actively infected with, or recovered from COVID-19 were included in the dataset. The repertoires were released in a freely available public database meant as a resource for research on the immune response to SARS-CoV-2. The samples were drawn from the first 160 participants of the ongoing ImmuneRACE study and from 1,254 subjects provided by 6 global collaborators. A de-identified subject ID, COVID-19 status, age in years and sex were almost always included in the sample metadata. Where available, HLA class I and class II types were taken from metadata supplied by the sample provider and were not determined by assay-based typing. Broad study findings and their caveats: The quantity of clinical and demographic metadata differed by source and by participant and was supplied without curation.

TCRbeta CDR3 regions were amplified from genomic DNA by means of the immunoSEQ Assay, a bias-controlled multiplex PCR. Under the source paper's analysis protocol: Within the assay, amplification of reference gene primers was used to estimate how many nucleated cells each sample contained. To quantify the absolute abundance of each unique TCRbeta CDR3 rearrangement, sequence reads were collapsed and filtered. Productive Simpson clonality was computed per sample as the square root of Simpson's diversity index over productive rearrangements. TCRdb re-hosts the immuneACCESS table, in-frame sequences only. Its copies lack some clones; in the studies checked, an unresolved V gene accounts for under half of them, and the cause for the rest is not known. The V and J calls and clone size come from that table; D and trimming were worked out from the DNA. The sample table shows 220,000 or so clones, and around 80% are seen once. The ten biggest clones cover 20% of the sample.

Of note for this clone: Its antigen is still unknown. The sample holds no much larger clone one base away, and base qualities are not on file.

CDR1 and CDR2 were assigned from the germline V gene as SGDLS and YYNGEE. V lost 4 bases and J lost 11 bases; the stretch between them is 12 bases long. The CDR3 numbers 11 residues from cysteine through phenylalanine. CDR3 DNA only is kept here, 33 bases in frame from base 1. Whole blood was collected in K2EDTA tubes by collaborating institutions according to the institutions' own protocols. For TCRbeta analysis, collaborators shipped samples in one of three forms: frozen whole blood, isolated PBMCs, or DNA extracted from either of those sample types. The origin of this receptor is a man younger than 40 with active or convalescent COVID-19. The sequence links TRBV9 to TRBJ1-1; 5 matching bases give a weak D call of TRBD1. Sequenced sample: peripheral blood. The CDR3 reads CASSPGGAAFF. The DNA is as follows: TGTGCCAGCAGCCCCGGAGGGGCGGCTTTCTTT.